A selection of T cell receptor beta chains follows, all from one sample in a study of CD8 T cells in ankylosing spondylitis. TCRdb reanalysed the 5' RACE reads using MiXCR and keeps one entry per CDR3 protein. The table includes tens of thousands of distinct CDR3 sequences, roughly 5.3% detected once. Sequenced material: blood, either unsorted or a sorted T cell fraction (not recorded which). The receptors come from a female donor with ankylosing spondylitis or in good health (not recorded which). Each CDR3 is given with its conserved first and last residue. Each record gives: D gene, V gene, clone size, J gene, CDR3 protein, CDR3 DNA. A D gene is named only where the DNA matches it firmly. Rows may omit the clone size; those that give it use once, few, many or a size class.

d_gene: NA; v_gene: TRBV9; abundance: many; j_gene: TRBJ2-3; CDR3aa: CASSPAVRTDTQYF; CDR3nt: TGTGCCAGCAGCCCCGCGGTTAGGACAGATACGCAGTATTTT
d_gene: NA; v_gene: TRBV9; abundance: many; j_gene: TRBJ1-3; CDR3aa: CASSVHPKAEMSTIYF; CDR3nt: TGTGCCAGCAGCGTACACCCGAAGGCCGAGATGAGCACCATATATTTT
d_gene: NA; v_gene: TRBV9; abundance: medium-sized; j_gene: TRBJ1-3; CDR3aa: CASSVEGAGNTIYF; CDR3nt: TGTGCCAGCAGCGTAGAGGGGGCTGGAAACACCATATATTTT
d_gene: NA; v_gene: TRBV21-1; abundance: many; j_gene: TRBJ2-1; CDR3aa: CASPPGWEQFF; CDR3nt: TGTGCCAGCCCCCCGGGGTGGGAGCAGTTCTTC
d_gene: NA; v_gene: TRBV9; abundance: many; j_gene: TRBJ2-3; CDR3aa: CASSVSVSTDTQYF; CDR3nt: TGTGCCAGCAGCGTATCGGTTAGCACAGATACGCAGTATTTT
d_gene: TRBD2; v_gene: TRBV9; abundance: NA; j_gene: TRBJ2-5; CDR3aa: CASSPRTSGRVETQYF; CDR3nt: TGTGCCAGCAGCCCACGGACTAGCGGGAGGGTGGAGACCCAGTACTTC
d_gene: TRBD1; v_gene: TRBV9; abundance: NA; j_gene: TRBJ2-1; CDR3aa: CASSPRDRNYNEQFF; CDR3nt: TGTGCCAGCAGCCCCCGGGACAGGAATTACAATGAGCAGTTCTTC
d_gene: NA; v_gene: TRBV9; abundance: many; j_gene: TRBJ2-3; CDR3aa: CASSLERGTDTQYF; CDR3nt: TGTGCCAGCAGCCTAGAGCGGGGCACAGATACGCAGTATTTT
d_gene: NA; v_gene: TRBV9; abundance: many; j_gene: TRBJ1-6; CDR3aa: CASTDGGNSPLHF; CDR3nt: TGTGCCAGCACCGACGGGGGAAATTCACCCCTCCACTTT
d_gene: NA; v_gene: TRBV9; abundance: medium-sized; j_gene: TRBJ1-1; CDR3aa: CASSVGMNTEAFF; CDR3nt: TGTGCCAGCAGCGTAGGGATGAACACTGAAGCTTTCTTT
d_gene: NA; v_gene: TRBV9; abundance: many; j_gene: TRBJ2-2; CDR3aa: CASRESGVNTGELFF; CDR3nt: TGTGCCAGCAGAGAATCAGGGGTTAACACCGGGGAGCTGTTTTTT
d_gene: NA; v_gene: TRBV9; abundance: many; j_gene: TRBJ1-4; CDR3aa: CASSPEGSTNEKLFF; CDR3nt: TGTGCCAGCAGCCCCGAGGGGTCAACTAATGAAAAACTGTTTTTT